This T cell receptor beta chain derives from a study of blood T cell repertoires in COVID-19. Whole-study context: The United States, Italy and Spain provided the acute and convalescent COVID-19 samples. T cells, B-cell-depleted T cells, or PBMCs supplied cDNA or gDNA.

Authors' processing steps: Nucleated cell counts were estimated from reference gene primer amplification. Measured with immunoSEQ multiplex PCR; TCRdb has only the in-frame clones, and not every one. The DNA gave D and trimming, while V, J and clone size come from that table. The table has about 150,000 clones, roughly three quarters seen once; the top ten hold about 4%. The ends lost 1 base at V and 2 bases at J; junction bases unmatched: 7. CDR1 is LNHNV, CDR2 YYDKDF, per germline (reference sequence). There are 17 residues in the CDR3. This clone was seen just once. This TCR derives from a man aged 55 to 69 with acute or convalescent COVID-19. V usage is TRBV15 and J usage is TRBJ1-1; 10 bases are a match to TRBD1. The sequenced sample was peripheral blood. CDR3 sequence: CATSRGSGTGANTEAFF. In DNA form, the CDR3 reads TGTGCCACCAGCAGAGGGTCCGGGACAGGGGCCAACACTGAAGCTTTCTTT.